This T cell receptor beta chain appears in the sequencing data of a study of human thymus T cells. Study-wide results and limits: The authors found apparently biased V and J gene usage in thymic and blood repertoires.

Comment on this clone: The antigen is not known.

CDR3 size: 15 residues. V was shortened by 4 bases and J by 6 bases, with 22 bases between the two germline ends. Germline loops: CDR1 GTSNPN, CDR2 SVGIG (reference sequence). The repertoire was sequenced with immunoSEQ multiplex PCR; TCRdb's copy has only in-frame clones and lacks some. This table has 55,000 to 70,000 clones, nearly 95% appearing once. Healthy Finnish infants undergoing corrective surgery for congenital heart defects provided the donor material. During surgery, about 0.45-1 mL peripheral blood was drawn from four of eight donors. No fixed cell number was used; all available blood leukocytes supplied DNA.

What was sequenced was blood. The clonotype comes from a boy in the first two years of life with a congenital heart defect but otherwise immunologically healthy. The chain employs TRBV30 and TRBJ2-7; D remains unclear. CDR3 region: CAWKTSGPLGREQYF. The CDR3 DNA follows: TGTGCCTGGAAAACCAGTGGACCCCTTGGGCGCGAGCAGTACTTC.